This record covers a single T cell receptor (beta chain). The data were obtained in a study of tumor T cells in aggressive B-cell lymphoma. Germline CDR1 MNHNY, CDR2 SVGAGI (reference sequence). The CDR3 covers 16 residues. The ends were cut back, 0 bases at V and 4 bases at J, with 15 bases in the middle. Sequenced by immunoSEQ multiplex PCR; TCRdb stores in-frame clones only, minus some. The data contain 7,000 to 9,500 clones, about 88% of them singletons. The source of this sequence is an adult with diffuse large B cell lymphoma. The V call is TRBV6-6, the J call TRBJ1-1; D perhaps matches TRBD1 (5 bases). Sequenced: tumor tissue. DNA for the CDR3: TGTGCCAGCAGTTACTCATCGGGGGGAAGGGGCACTGAAGCTTTCTTT. It specifies CASSYSSGGRGTEAFF.